This TCR beta chain was captured in a study of blood T cell repertoires in COVID-19. Profiling relied on immunoSEQ multiplex PCR, and the TCRdb table lists in-frame clones only, not all of them. The sample lists approximately 200,000 clones, approximately 90% seen once, with 2% to 3% in the top ten. The CDR3 is 15 amino acids. Germline V CDR1 and CDR2: MDHEN, SYDVKM. V dropped 1 base and J dropped 2 bases, with 11 bases sitting between them. The TCR comes from a man between 25 and 39 years old with COVID-19, enrolled during active disease. The chain uses TRBV28 and TRBJ1-2; D call uncertain. The sample was peripheral blood. CDR3 sequence (DNA): TGTGCCAGCAGTTTATTCCCCTTTTCCAACTATGGCTACACCTTC. Its translation is CASSLFPFSNYGYTF.